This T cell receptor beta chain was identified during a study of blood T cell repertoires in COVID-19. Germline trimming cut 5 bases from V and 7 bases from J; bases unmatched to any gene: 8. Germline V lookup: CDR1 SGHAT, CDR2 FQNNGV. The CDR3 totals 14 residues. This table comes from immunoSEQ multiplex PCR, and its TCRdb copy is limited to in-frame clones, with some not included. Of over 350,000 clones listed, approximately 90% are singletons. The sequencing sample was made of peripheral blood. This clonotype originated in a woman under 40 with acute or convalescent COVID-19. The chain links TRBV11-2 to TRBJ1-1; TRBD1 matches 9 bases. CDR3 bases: TGTGCCAGCAGCCGACAAACAGGGGGCCTTGAAGCTTTCTTT. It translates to CASSRQTGGLEAFF. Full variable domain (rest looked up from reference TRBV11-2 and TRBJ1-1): EAGVAQSPRYKIIEKRQSVAFWCNPISGHATLYWYQQILGQGPKLLIQFQNNGVVDDSQLPKDRFSAERLKGVDSTLKIQPAKLEDSAVYLCASSRQTGGLEAFFGQGTRLTVV.